Presented here are 2 T cell receptor beta chains from one specimen sequenced in a study of shared clonotypes between healthy human individuals. Some clones are missing from TCRdb's copy, which holds only in-frame ones; the method was immunoSEQ multiplex PCR. Counted here are about 1.5 million clones, 95% to 99% occurring once; the ten biggest clones make up approximately 0.45%. Sample: naive CD4+ T cells sorted from blood. Subset noted: CD45RA+ positively selected. These receptors were obtained from a man aged 25-45 years in good health.

CDR3: CASSPQVVSDNEQFF. The CDR3 DNA reads as TGTGCCAGCAGCCCACAGGTGGTGTCCGACAATGAGCAGTTCTTC. This chain joins TRBV7-9 and TRBJ2-1, with a possible D match to TRBD1 (5 bases). The CDR3 extends over 15 amino acids. Germline V gene lookup returns CDR1 SEHNR and CDR2 FQNEAQ (reference sequence). Trimming removed 5 bases at V and 5 bases at J, with 16 bases between.

The chain uses TRBV30 and TRBJ2-5; 9 bases are shared with TRBD1. The CDR3 runs to 14 residues. The ends lost 4 bases at V and 2 bases at J; junction bases unmatched: 5. Looked up from germline, CDR1 is GTSNPN and CDR2 is SVGIG (reference sequence). CDR3: CAWNRGTGQETQYF. CDR3 bases: TGTGCCTGGAACCGCGGGACAGGGCAAGAGACCCAGTACTTC.